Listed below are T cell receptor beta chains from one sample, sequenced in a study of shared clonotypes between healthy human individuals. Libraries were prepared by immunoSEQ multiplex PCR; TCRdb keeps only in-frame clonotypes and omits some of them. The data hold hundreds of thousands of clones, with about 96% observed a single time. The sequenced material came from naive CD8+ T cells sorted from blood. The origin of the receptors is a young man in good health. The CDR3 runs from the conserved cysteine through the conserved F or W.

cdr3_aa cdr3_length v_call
CASSQSKRQFQETQYF 16 TRBV23-1
CASSVFSSGRGQETQYF 17 TRBV25-1
CASSLSSGLQNQPQHF 16 TRBV27
CSVEDRLAGGPGGTGELFF 19 TRBV29-1
CSVEDGAGGLTDTQYF 16 TRBV29-1
CASSIPGETYEQYF 14 TRBV19
CASSPVAGSSQETQYF 16 TRBV7-6
CASSPRQSNQPQHF 14 TRBV2
CASSMRGPTNEQFF 14 TRBV19
CASSLPFGQREVSYEQYF 18 TRBV7-7
CASSPIHPPLFF 12 TRBV9
CASSPTSGTSTYEQYF 16 TRBV7-9
CASSLFQGARDEKLFF 16 TRBV4-1
CASSLPGTNYNEQFF 15 TRBV7-9
CASSRGAGDTQYF 13 TRBV6-5
CASSPLMTGNNEQFF 15 TRBV7-8
CASSLAGPLPRNEQFF 16 TRBV7-2
CASSLDRQYYEQYF 14 TRBV7-8
CASSSDRGLNPNQPQHF 17 TRBV7-9
CSVRERGASYEQYF 14 TRBV29-1
CASSYSMNTGELFF 14 TRBV6-5
CASSLGTGGSTDTQYF 16 TRBV5-1
CASSVGTSPNEQFF 14 TRBV9
CASTSSEEAGNTIYF 15 TRBV27
CASSLATYNEQFF 13 TRBV5-4
CASSGQGSHNEQFF 14 TRBV18
CASSPTVWVGANVLTF 16 TRBV18
CATSGQGRYNEQFF 14 TRBV28
CASSDRTNEKLFF 13 TRBV5-4
CASSYSGQNYGYTF 14 TRBV6-5
CASSVEEDTQYF 12 TRBV9
CASSLAQGSQPQHF 14 TRBV5-6
CASSLVGVLGETQYF 15 TRBV5-1
CASSFWGQETQYF 13 TRBV7-2
CASSFGTGRHEQYF 14 TRBV5-6
CASSQDTGSSYEQYF 15 TRBV4-2
CASSNSGNTIYF 12 TRBV25-1
CASSTTGPIGEKLFF 15 TRBV6-1
CASSRSDRHYEQYF 14 TRBV13
CASSESRASGRTTDTQYF 18 TRBV10-1
CATSSEQGSSSGVNIQYF 18 TRBV15
CASSLRGGVETQYF 14 TRBV7-9
CASSKQAGPRTRETQYF 17 TRBV28
CASSRALDPSYEQYF 15 TRBV4-1
CASSYTGTGVTEAFF 15 TRBV5-4
CASSPLRWDAYNEQFF 16 TRBV5-6
CASSTRRTPGNTIYF 15 TRBV19
CASRVPKDREREEYEQYF 18 TRBV21-1
CASSWRAMTAQETQYF 16 TRBV5-4
CASSPQGVKPQHF 13 TRBV27
CASSADRVAGGRTGELFF 18 TRBV9
CASSRQGIDYGYTF 14 TRBV7-9
CASSTWTENTGELFF 15 TRBV25-1
CASSFSSLNTEAFF 14 TRBV5-1
CASSIRDRVINQPQHF 16 TRBV19
CASSFSHSGQFF 12 TRBV5-4
CSVTGAYEQYF 11 TRBV29-1
CASSYSGASSDEQYF 15 TRBV6-6
CASSGRTRGRGEQFF 15 TRBV21-1